Presented here are 21 T cell receptor beta chains from one specimen sequenced in a study of shared clonotypes between healthy human individuals. Sequenced by immunoSEQ multiplex PCR; TCRdb stores in-frame clones only, minus some. Among some 1,400,000 clones listed, roughly 96% were seen once. Specimen: naive CD4+ T cells sorted from blood. Documented subset: CD45RA+ positively selected. The receptor set was obtained from a man aged 25 to 40 in good health.

The chain combines TRBV4-1 with TRBJ1-1, with D maybe TRBD1 (5 bases). CDR1 and CDR2 from the germline V gene are MGHRA and YSYEKL. Trimming pared 1 base from V and 2 bases from J, leaving 14 bases between. The CDR3 has 16 amino acids. CDR3 in amino acids: CASSQVSAGLNTEAFF. CDR3 bases: TGCGCCAGCAGCCAAGTATCGGCGGGGCTTAACACTGAAGCTTTCTTT.

The rearrangement uses TRBV6-4 and TRBJ2-5; a possible D gene is TRBD2 (6 bases). The CDR3 sequence is 13 residues long. The germline CDR1 and CDR2 sequences are MRHNA and SNTAGT. V was cut by 5 bases and J by 5 bases, with 12 bases left in between. The CDR3 spells CASSKEGGETQYF. CDR3 DNA sequence: TGTGCCAGCAGTAAGGAGGGTGGCGAGACCCAGTACTTC.

This chain links TRBV5-1 with TRBJ1-4; weak D call: TRBD1 (5 bases). Germline V CDR1 and CDR2: SGHRS, YFSETQ. This CDR3 spans 15 amino acids. V was clipped by 1 base and J by 8 bases, with 15 bases between them. This CDR3 reads CASSLPRGGNEKLFF. CDR3 nucleotides: TGCGCCAGCAGCTTGCCTAGGGGAGGGAACGAAAAACTGTTTTTT.

This sequence joins TRBV4-3 and TRBJ1-2; D is unclear. V lost 0 bases to trimming and J lost 8 bases, with 16 bases between them. CDR3 length equals 15 residues. Looked up from germline, CDR1 is LGHNA and CDR2 is YSLEER. The DNA of the CDR3 is TGCGCCAGCAGCCAAGATCCACGGCTAAAGGGAGGCTACACCTTC. Protein product: CASSQDPRLKGGYTF.

The chain carries TRBV28 and TRBJ1-2, with D maybe TRBD1 (5 bases). V lost 10 bases and J 5 bases, leaving 20 bases between the germline ends. This CDR3 contains 14 residues. Germline assignment: CDR1 MDHEN and CDR2 SYDVKM. The CDR3 protein is CATPNPGEGYGYTF. CDR3 coding DNA: TGTGCCACTCCCAATCCGGGGGAAGGGTATGGCTACACCTTC.

The chain carries TRBV29-1 and TRBJ2-7; 8 bases fit TRBD2. The germline V gene encodes CDR1 SQVTM and CDR2 ANQGSEA. V gave up 3 bases and J gave up 1 base; unmatched junction bases: 5. The length of the CDR3 is 14 residues. CDR3 DNA sequence: TGCAGCGTTGAGATAGCGGGACAATCCTACGAGCAGTACTTC. As protein: CSVEIAGQSYEQYF.

There are a few counts of this clone. The same CDR3 is also encoded by other DNA sequences in this sample. This chain connects TRBV28 to TRBJ2-7; D unclear. Germline V gene sequence: CDR1 MDHEN, CDR2 SYDVKM. The CDR3 sequence is 12 residues long. Trimming removed 2 bases at V and 0 bases at J, with 2 bases between. The CDR3 loop is CASSLGSYEQYF. CDR3 DNA sequence: TGTGCCAGCAGTTTAGGCTCCTACGAGCAGTACTTC.

V is TRBV10-1 and J is TRBJ2-1; D not resolved. Germline V gene data show CDR1 as WNHNN and CDR2 as SYGVQD (reference sequence). The CDR3 covers 14 residues. V gave up 6 bases and J gave up 3 bases, with 12 bases separating them. CDR3 in amino acids: CASSLTERYNEQFF. As DNA, the CDR3 is TGCGCCAGCAGCCTGACTGAGCGCTACAATGAGCAGTTCTTC.

V usage is TRBV28 and J usage is TRBJ2-3; 7 bases are shared with TRBD1. V dropped 5 bases and J dropped 3; count of bases not matched to a gene: 8. CDR3 length equals 15 residues. Germline CDR1 reads MDHEN; CDR2 reads SYDVKM. The CDR3 coding sequence is TGTGCCAGCAGTCGTCCCGGGACAGCTACAGATACGCAGTATTTT. It is translated as CASSRPGTATDTQYF.

With regard to this clone: At the DNA level, this CDR3 is encoded by other sequences in the same sample as well. The chain is built from TRBV20-1 and TRBJ2-7; D remains ambiguous. The CDR3 runs to 10 residues. Germline values: CDR1 DFQATT, CDR2 SNEGSKA (reference sequence). V lost 2 bases and J 5 bases, leaving 4 bases between the germline ends. CDR3 loop: CSARYNEQYF. CDR3 DNA: TGCAGTGCTAGATATAACGAGCAGTACTTC.

This clone was seen more than once but under ten times. This chain connects TRBV6-1 to TRBJ2-1; 8 positions agree with TRBD2. CDR1 and CDR2 (germline): MNHNS, SASEGT. The CDR3 is 16 residues long. With 5 bases clipped from V and 7 bases from J, the junction kept 13 bases outside the gene matches. CDR3 sequence reads: CASSQGPGLVRNEQFF. The DNA of the CDR3 is TGTGCCAGCAGTCAAGGACCGGGACTAGTCAGGAATGAGCAGTTCTTC.

The rearrangement joins TRBV27 to TRBJ1-1; the D is unclear. The CDR3 is 14 residues long. Germline CDR1 MNHEY, CDR2 SMNVEV (reference sequence). V shed 5 bases and J shed 2 bases, with 12 bases lying between them. CDR3 sequence reads: CASSRGRINTEAFF. DNA for the CDR3: TGTGCCAGCAGTCGTGGCAGAATAAACACTGAAGCTTTCTTT.

The rearrangement joins TRBV19 to TRBJ2-1, with TRBD2 identical over 11 bases. V shed 10 bases, J shed 1 base, and the junction held 6 bases outside the gene matches. The CDR3 extends over 15 amino acids. Germline loops: CDR1 LNHDA, CDR2 SQIVND (reference sequence). The CDR3 reads CATTTSGISYNEQFF. The CDR3 bases are TGTGCCACTACGACTAGCGGGATATCCTACAATGAGCAGTTCTTC.

The chain links TRBV19 to TRBJ2-2, with 8 bases matching TRBD1. From germline, CDR1 is LNHDA and CDR2 SQIVND (reference sequence). The CDR3 sequence is 16 residues long. V lost 5 bases and J lost 7; bases outside the gene matches: 12. The CDR3, as DNA: TGTGCCAGTAGTTACCGCCCGGGGACAGGCGACGGGGAGCTGTTTTTT. Its protein is CASSYRPGTGDGELFF. The full variable domain, with the rest looked up from reference TRBV19 and TRBJ2-2, is DGGITQSPKYLFRKEGQNVTLSCEQNLNHDAMYWYRQDPGQGLRLIYYSQIVNDFQKGDIAEGYSVSREKKESFPLTVTSAQKNPTAFYLCASSYRPGTGDGELFFGEGSRLTVL.

The table lists this clone with a few counts. This rearrangement joins TRBV2 to TRBJ1-2; a weak D match, TRBD1 (5 bases). Trimming left V 5 bases short and J 4 bases short, with 11 bases between. Germline CDR1 reads SNHLY; CDR2 reads FYNNEI. This CDR3 is built from 13 residues. In DNA form, the CDR3 reads TGTGCCAGCAGTTCGGGACTCAGCTATGGCTACACCTTC. Translated, it gives CASSSGLSYGYTF.

The chain is built from TRBV15 and TRBJ2-5; 15 bases line up with TRBD2. CDR1 and CDR2 (germline): LNHNV, YYDKDF (reference sequence). Trimming took 3 bases from V and 3 from J; bases not matched to a gene: 5. This CDR3 contains 17 residues. CDR3 sequence: CATSSGTSGRSEETQYF. The CDR3 nucleotides read TGTGCCACCAGCAGTGGGACTAGCGGGAGGTCCGAAGAGACCCAGTACTTC.

This sequence joins TRBV5-1 and TRBJ2-1; D is perhaps TRBD2 (6 bases). This CDR3 comprises 15 residues. Looked up from germline, CDR1 is SGHRS and CDR2 is YFSETQ. Trimming left V 4 bases short and J 4 bases short, with 15 bases between. The CDR3 sequence: CASSVASAAYNEQFF. The CDR3 DNA reads as TGCGCCAGCAGCGTCGCTAGCGCGGCATACAATGAGCAGTTCTTC. Supplemented by reference TRBV5-1 and TRBJ2-1, the full variable domain reads KAGVTQTPRYLIKTRGQQVTLSCSPISGHRSVSWYQQTPGQGLQFLFEYFSETQRNKGNFPGRFSGRQFSNSRSEMNVSTLELGDSALYLCASSVASAAYNEQFFGPGTRLTVL.

The chain is built from TRBV19 and TRBJ2-5; tentative D call: TRBD1 (6 bases). V was shortened by 6 bases and J by 5 bases, with 19 bases between the two germline ends. Germline V gene sequence: CDR1 LNHDA, CDR2 SQIVND (reference sequence). CDR3 size: 15 residues. The CDR3: CASSRNTGSGETQYF. The CDR3 DNA reads as TGTGCCAGTAGCAGGAACACAGGGTCCGGCGAGACCCAGTACTTC.

The chain employs TRBV5-4 and TRBJ1-3, with D possibly matching TRBD1 (6 bases). From germline, CDR1 is SGHNT and CDR2 YYREEE (reference sequence). The V end lost 4 bases, the J end lost 3 bases, and 11 bases lay between the germline ends. CDR3 length: 14 amino acids. CDR3 region: CASSGGQYGNTIYF. The CDR3 bases are TGTGCCAGCAGCGGAGGACAGTATGGAAACACCATATATTTT.

The CDR3 is CASSKYRGGETQYF. The DNA of the CDR3 is TGTGCCAGCAGCAAATACAGGGGAGGCGAGACCCAGTACTTC. The rearrangement joins TRBV7-2 to TRBJ2-5; D perhaps matches TRBD1 (7 bases). V gave up 5 bases and J gave up 5 bases, with 15 bases separating them. From germline, CDR1 is SGHTA and CDR2 FQGNSA. The CDR3 has 14 residues.

The chain is built from TRBV6-4 and TRBJ2-1; 9 bases match TRBD1. V lost 4 bases to trimming and J lost 6 bases; unmatched junction nucleotides: 4. This CDR3 is built from 14 residues. Germline V gene lookup returns CDR1 MRHNA and CDR2 SNTAGT. The CDR3 is CASSGGDRVNEQFF. The CDR3 DNA is TGTGCCAGCAGTGGAGGGGACAGGGTCAATGAGCAGTTCTTC.